The rows below give T cell receptor beta chains drawn from one sample of a study of identical twins. TCRdb recomputed calls from the 5' RACE reads with MiXCR, one row per CDR3 protein. The repertoire includes around 280,000 distinct CDR3 sequences, under 9.5% of them detected once, and approximately 2.1% sits in the top ten. These data also formed part of another study, on yellow fever vaccine responses in identical twins.

Material: memory (CD45RO+) T cells sorted from blood. The receptors were sampled from a woman aged 18-29 years in good health. Both conserved end residues are part of each CDR3. The D gene is left open where the match is weak. Size tells how often a clone was seen (once, few, many) or the class of an expanded clone, and some rows leave it out.

clone_size: few; d_call: .; j_call: TRBJ1-6; v_call: TRBV7-8; cdr3_nt: TGTGCCAGCAGTCCGAGACGAAAAAGGGGGGATTACTATAATTCACCCCTCCACTTT; cdr3_aa: CASSPRRKRGDYYNSPLHF
clone_size: many; d_call: .; j_call: TRBJ2-3; v_call: TRBV20-1; cdr3_nt: TGCAGTGTGCGGGGGCGCGGCACAGATACGCAGTATTTT; cdr3_aa: CSVRGRGTDTQYF
clone_size: few; d_call: .; j_call: TRBJ1-1; v_call: TRBV6-1; cdr3_nt: TGTGCCAGCAGTGGGGGGATGCACGCTGAAGCTTTCTTT; cdr3_aa: CASSGGMHAEAFF
clone_size: few; d_call: .; j_call: TRBJ1-1; v_call: TRBV20-1; cdr3_nt: TGCAGTGCTAAATCGACAGCAAACACTGAAGCTTTCTTT; cdr3_aa: CSAKSTANTEAFF
clone_size: few; d_call: .; j_call: TRBJ1-2; v_call: TRBV5-1; cdr3_nt: TGCGCCAGCAGCTTGGGTTCAGCTAACTATGGCTACACCTTC; cdr3_aa: CASSLGSANYGYTF
clone_size: .; d_call: .; j_call: TRBJ2-3; v_call: TRBV5-1; cdr3_nt: TGCGCCAGCAGCTTAGGTCAGCGAAGCGGTACAGATACGCAGTATTTT; cdr3_aa: CASSLGQRSGTDTQYF
clone_size: few; d_call: TRBD1; j_call: TRBJ1-2; v_call: TRBV6-1; cdr3_nt: TGTGCCAGCAGCAACAGGGGCGGGCTACCCTATGGCTACACCTTC; cdr3_aa: CASSNRGGLPYGYTF
clone_size: many; d_call: TRBD2; j_call: TRBJ2-1; v_call: TRBV27; cdr3_nt: TGTGCCAGCAGTTTCAGGACTAGCGGGGCGAGGACGGATGAGCAGTTCTTC; cdr3_aa: CASSFRTSGARTDEQFF
clone_size: many; d_call: .; j_call: TRBJ1-2; v_call: TRBV29-1; cdr3_nt: TGCAGCGTTGGGTTTGGGGACTATGGCTACACCTTC; cdr3_aa: CSVGFGDYGYTF
clone_size: few; d_call: TRBD1; j_call: TRBJ1-6; v_call: TRBV20-1; cdr3_nt: TGCAGTGCTGGTGGGGGGACAGGGAGTTCACCCCTCCACTTT; cdr3_aa: CSAGGGTGSSPLHF
clone_size: .; d_call: .; j_call: TRBJ1-1; v_call: TRBV12-5; cdr3_nt: TGTGCTAGTGGTTTGGGGGAGAACACTGAAGCTTTCTTT; cdr3_aa: CASGLGENTEAFF
clone_size: .; d_call: TRBD2; j_call: TRBJ2-3; v_call: TRBV28; cdr3_nt: TGTGCCAGCAGTTTAGGCCGACTAGCGGGAGGTGGAGATACGCAGTATTTT; cdr3_aa: CASSLGRLAGGGDTQYF
clone_size: few; d_call: .; j_call: TRBJ1-2; v_call: TRBV4-2; cdr3_nt: TGTGCCAGCAGATCAGTTAACTATGGCTACACCTTC; cdr3_aa: CASRSVNYGYTF
clone_size: few; d_call: TRBD1; j_call: TRBJ2-7; v_call: TRBV5-1; cdr3_nt: TGCGCCAGCGAACCTGGACAGGGTGTAAGCGAGCAGTACTTC; cdr3_aa: CASEPGQGVSEQYF
clone_size: many; d_call: TRBD1; j_call: TRBJ2-7; v_call: TRBV6-2/TRBV6-3; cdr3_nt: TGTGCCAGCACCGGGGACAGGTCGGGATCCTACGAGCAGTACTTC; cdr3_aa: CASTGDRSGSYEQYF
clone_size: few; d_call: .; j_call: TRBJ1-1; v_call: TRBV2; cdr3_nt: TGTGCCAGCAGTGGGAAGGGGTGGAACACTGAAGCTTTCTTT; cdr3_aa: CASSGKGWNTEAFF